This TCR beta chain was profiled in a study of blood T cell repertoires in COVID-19. Study-wide context: From the United States, Italy and Spain came samples of acute and convalescent COVID-19. Nucleic acid was either cDNA or gDNA, and it came from T cells, B-cell-depleted T cells, or PBMCs.

Across about two dozen US areas, participants ranged in age from about 18 to 100 years. Deletions cut 5 bases from V and 5 bases from J, with 13 bases between. This CDR3 is 13 amino acids long. Germline values: CDR1 SNHLY, CDR2 FYNNEI. Repertoires were generated with immunoSEQ multiplex PCR, while TCRdb's copy carries only in-frame clones and drops some. This table has around 450,000 clones, roughly 87% appearing once. The source material was PBMCs or T cells enriched from blood (not recorded which). This TCR derives from a woman younger than 30 with acute COVID-19. The V and J genes are TRBV2 and TRBJ2-7; D might be TRBD1 (6 bases). The CDR3 spells CASSSQGSDEQYF. In nucleotides, the CDR3 is TGTGCCAGCAGTTCACAGGGTAGCGACGAGCAGTACTTC.